These T cell receptor beta chains were read from a single sample in a study of T cells in Graves' hyperthyroidism and ophthalmopathy. TCRdb ran MiXCR on the multiplex PCR reads and lists one entry per CDR3 protein. The sample has about 98,000 distinct CDR3 sequences, about 40% seen once. Sequencing was carried out using peripheral blood or thyroid tissue (not recorded which). These receptors all come from a woman aged 30 to 39 with Graves' hyperthyroidism. Both conserved end residues are part of each CDR3. D genes are given only for firm matches. Size tells how often a clone was seen (once, few, many) or the class of an expanded clone, and some rows leave it out.

abundance: -
d_gene: TRBD2
v_gene: TRBV20-1
len: 15
j_gene: TRBJ2-5
CDR3nt: TGCAGTGCGGGACTAGCGGGAGTTGGTATAGAGACCCAGTACTTC
CDR3aa: CSAGLAGVGIETQYF

abundance: -
d_gene: TRBD1
v_gene: TRBV7-2
len: 17
j_gene: TRBJ1-4
CDR3nt: TGTGCCAGCAGCACCGGGACAGCCGGGGAATATAATGAAAAACTGTTTTTT
CDR3aa: CASSTGTAGEYNEKLFF

abundance: many
d_gene: TRBD1
v_gene: TRBV7-8
len: 15
j_gene: TRBJ2-7
CDR3nt: TGTGCCAGCAGCCCGACGCCGGGACAGGGGGTAGAGCAGTACTTC
CDR3aa: CASSPTPGQGVEQYF

abundance: -
d_gene: TRBD1
v_gene: TRBV18
len: 14
j_gene: TRBJ1-5
CDR3nt: TGTGCCAGCTCACCTTCAGGGGGGGATCAGCCCCAGCATTTT
CDR3aa: CASSPSGGDQPQHF

abundance: many
d_gene: TRBD1
v_gene: TRBV28
len: 12
j_gene: TRBJ1-1
CDR3nt: TGTGCCAGCAGTCGAGGACAGGGAACAGCTTTCTTT
CDR3aa: CASSRGQGTAFF

abundance: -
d_gene: -
v_gene: TRBV6-2/TRBV6-3
len: 16
j_gene: TRBJ1-1
CDR3nt: TGTGCCAGCATTACCCGCCAGGCGGCTCAAGGAAATGAAGCTTTCTTT
CDR3aa: CASITRQAAQGNEAFF

abundance: -
d_gene: -
v_gene: TRBV15
len: 14
j_gene: TRBJ1-6
CDR3nt: TGTGCCACCAGCAGCCGTTTAGTTAATTCACCCCTCCACTTT
CDR3aa: CATSSRLVNSPLHF

abundance: many
d_gene: -
v_gene: TRBV20-1
len: 15
j_gene: TRBJ1-1
CDR3nt: TGCAGTGCTAGAGATTCCACACTCTATAACACTGAAGCTTTCTTT
CDR3aa: CSARDSTLYNTEAFF

abundance: -
d_gene: TRBD2
v_gene: TRBV7-2
len: 14
j_gene: TRBJ2-5
CDR3nt: TGTGCCAGCAGCCAAGGGACTAGCGCGGTGACCCAGTACTTC
CDR3aa: CASSQGTSAVTQYF

abundance: many
d_gene: -
v_gene: TRBV7-2
len: 16
j_gene: TRBJ2-2
CDR3nt: TGTGCCAGCAGCGCCCACATGGGCCAGAACACCGGGGAGCTGTTTTTT
CDR3aa: CASSAHMGQNTGELFF

abundance: -
d_gene: -
v_gene: TRBV28
len: 15
j_gene: TRBJ2-3
CDR3nt: TGTGCCAGCAGTTCAGGGGACCTCGCCACAGATACGCAGTATTTT
CDR3aa: CASSSGDLATDTQYF

abundance: many
d_gene: -
v_gene: TRBV20-1
len: 13
j_gene: TRBJ2-7
CDR3nt: TGCAGTGCGTCCCGGCCCCAGGGCGGCGAGCAGTACTTC
CDR3aa: CSASRPQGGEQYF

abundance: many
d_gene: TRBD1
v_gene: TRBV10-3
len: 14
j_gene: TRBJ2-7
CDR3nt: TGTGCCATCAGTGTAGGACAGGCCAACTACGAGCAGTACTTC
CDR3aa: CAISVGQANYEQYF

abundance: many
d_gene: TRBD2
v_gene: TRBV6-1
len: 15
j_gene: TRBJ2-7
CDR3nt: TGTGCCAGCAGTGAAATGGCTAGCGGGAGCTACGAGCAGTACTTC
CDR3aa: CASSEMASGSYEQYF

abundance: many
d_gene: -
v_gene: TRBV24-1
len: 17
j_gene: TRBJ1-4
CDR3nt: TGTGCCACCAGTGATCCCGGACTTCAGGGAGGTGGTGAAAAACTGTTTTTT
CDR3aa: CATSDPGLQGGGEKLFF

abundance: -
d_gene: TRBD1
v_gene: TRBV20-1
len: 14
j_gene: TRBJ2-7
CDR3nt: TGCAGTGCTAGAGCGGGGACAGGGGTCTACGAGCAGTACTTC
CDR3aa: CSARAGTGVYEQYF

abundance: many
d_gene: -
v_gene: TRBV5-1
len: 13
j_gene: TRBJ2-3
CDR3nt: TGCGCCAGCAGCCGAAGGGAGGTGGATACGCAGTATTTT
CDR3aa: CASSRREVDTQYF

abundance: many
d_gene: -
v_gene: TRBV7-6
len: 15
j_gene: TRBJ1-5
CDR3nt: TGTGCCAGCAGCGACAGTGCAAGGGGTAGTCAGCCCCAGCATTTT
CDR3aa: CASSDSARGSQPQHF

abundance: many
d_gene: TRBD1
v_gene: TRBV7-9
len: 18
j_gene: TRBJ2-6
CDR3nt: TGTGCCAGCAGCACGGCGACAGGGGGCGCGGCTGGGGCCAACGTCCTGACTTTC
CDR3aa: CASSTATGGAAGANVLTF

abundance: many
d_gene: -
v_gene: TRBV6-5
len: 13
j_gene: TRBJ1-3
CDR3nt: TGTGCCAGCGGAAGGACCTCTGGAAACACCATATATTTT
CDR3aa: CASGRTSGNTIYF

abundance: medium-sized
d_gene: -
v_gene: TRBV5-1
len: 13
j_gene: TRBJ1-2
CDR3nt: TGCGCCAGCAGCGCTGACAGGACGGGAGGCTACACCTTC
CDR3aa: CASSADRTGGYTF

abundance: -
d_gene: TRBD1
v_gene: TRBV7-8
len: 20
j_gene: TRBJ1-5
CDR3nt: TGTGCCAGCAGCTTAGACTTATGGGACAGAGTGGGCGTTGGCAATCAGCCCCAGCATTTT
CDR3aa: CASSLDLWDRVGVGNQPQHF

abundance: -
d_gene: -
v_gene: TRBV10-3
len: 13
j_gene: TRBJ1-2
CDR3nt: TGTGCCATCAGTGTTGAGGGGGACTATGGCTACACCTTC
CDR3aa: CAISVEGDYGYTF

abundance: -
d_gene: -
v_gene: TRBV20-1
len: 9
j_gene: TRBJ2-5
CDR3nt: TGCAGTGCTAGAACAGCCATGTACTTC
CDR3aa: CSARTAMYF

abundance: -
d_gene: TRBD2
v_gene: TRBV4-2
len: 14
j_gene: TRBJ2-3
CDR3nt: TGTGCCAGCAGCCTGGGACTAGACACAGATACGCAGTATTTT
CDR3aa: CASSLGLDTDTQYF

abundance: many
d_gene: -
v_gene: TRBV10-3
len: 15
j_gene: TRBJ1-2
CDR3nt: TGTGCCATCAGGAGAGTAGCAGACCAGAATTATGGCTACACCTTC
CDR3aa: CAIRRVADQNYGYTF

abundance: many
d_gene: -
v_gene: TRBV6-5
len: 13
j_gene: TRBJ1-5
CDR3nt: TGTGCCAGCAGTTACGATGCCTATCACCCCCAGCATTTT
CDR3aa: CASSYDAYHPQHF

abundance: many
d_gene: TRBD2
v_gene: TRBV11-3
len: 14
j_gene: TRBJ2-7
CDR3nt: TGTGCCAGCAGCTTAGCTGCGGGAGCCTACGAGCAGTACTTC
CDR3aa: CASSLAAGAYEQYF

abundance: -
d_gene: -
v_gene: TRBV15
len: 13
j_gene: TRBJ1-2
CDR3nt: TGTGCCACCAGCAGAGATCGGGGACGGTCTCACACCTTC
CDR3aa: CATSRDRGRSHTF

abundance: -
d_gene: TRBD1
v_gene: TRBV12-3/TRBV12-4
len: 16
j_gene: TRBJ1-4
CDR3nt: TGTGCCAGCAGTCCGACAGGGAGGGCTGGAAATGAAAAACTGTTTTTT
CDR3aa: CASSPTGRAGNEKLFF

abundance: many
d_gene: -
v_gene: TRBV5-1
len: 14
j_gene: TRBJ1-4
CDR3nt: TGCGCCAGCAGCTTGGGAACAGGGAATGAAAAACTGTTTTTT
CDR3aa: CASSLGTGNEKLFF

abundance: many
d_gene: TRBD1
v_gene: TRBV25-1
len: 14
j_gene: TRBJ1-2
CDR3nt: TGTGCCAGCAGTGAGACAGGGGGCGCGGGGGGCTACACCTTC
CDR3aa: CASSETGGAGGYTF

abundance: many
d_gene: -
v_gene: TRBV7-8
len: 14
j_gene: TRBJ2-3
CDR3nt: TGTGCCAGCAGCTTACGCCGGCTCACAGATACGCAGTATTTT
CDR3aa: CASSLRRLTDTQYF

abundance: once
d_gene: -
v_gene: TRBV7-9
len: 12
j_gene: TRBJ1-1
CDR3nt: TGTGCCAGCAGCCCACGGGCGAGTGAAGCTTTCTTT
CDR3aa: CASSPRASEAFF

abundance: few
d_gene: -
v_gene: TRBV30
len: 15
j_gene: TRBJ1-5
CDR3nt: TGTGCCTGGAGTGTGAAGAGAGTTAGCAATCAGCCCCAGCATTTT
CDR3aa: CAWSVKRVSNQPQHF

abundance: -
d_gene: -
v_gene: TRBV7-9
len: 15
j_gene: TRBJ2-7
CDR3nt: TGTGCCAGCAGCCAAGGACAGGGAGGGCCGGGCGAGCAGTACTTC
CDR3aa: CASSQGQGGPGEQYF

abundance: many
d_gene: TRBD2
v_gene: TRBV6-1
len: 15
j_gene: TRBJ2-7
CDR3nt: TGTGCCAGCAGAAGGGCGACTAGCGGGTCACTCGAGCAGTACTTC
CDR3aa: CASRRATSGSLEQYF

abundance: many
d_gene: TRBD1
v_gene: TRBV7-8
len: 18
j_gene: TRBJ1-5
CDR3nt: TGTGCCAGCAGCCGCGGTAGGACAGGGGGCTATGGCAATCAGCCCCAGCATTTT
CDR3aa: CASSRGRTGGYGNQPQHF

abundance: -
d_gene: TRBD2
v_gene: TRBV7-7
len: 18
j_gene: TRBJ2-2
CDR3nt: TGTGCTAGCAGCTTTTCTGCACTAGCGGGAGGTCGTACCGGGGAGCTGTTTTTT
CDR3aa: CASSFSALAGGRTGELFF

abundance: -
d_gene: -
v_gene: TRBV9
len: 15
j_gene: TRBJ2-7
CDR3nt: TGTGCCAGCAGCCCCGATAATTGGGATCTCGACGAGCAGTACTTC
CDR3aa: CASSPDNWDLDEQYF

abundance: -
d_gene: -
v_gene: TRBV9
len: 13
j_gene: TRBJ2-5
CDR3nt: TGTGCCAGCAGCGTAAGGGCGGGCGGGACCCAGTACTTC
CDR3aa: CASSVRAGGTQYF

abundance: -
d_gene: -
v_gene: TRBV6-1
len: 12
j_gene: TRBJ2-5
CDR3nt: TGTGCCAGCAGTTTGGGCAGTCGGACCCAGTACTTC
CDR3aa: CASSLGSRTQYF

abundance: -
d_gene: TRBD2
v_gene: TRBV7-2
len: 15
j_gene: TRBJ2-7
CDR3nt: TGTGCCAGCAGCCCCGGGACTAGCGGGTCCTACGAGCAGTACTTC
CDR3aa: CASSPGTSGSYEQYF

abundance: many
d_gene: -
v_gene: TRBV7-9
len: 15
j_gene: TRBJ1-5
CDR3nt: TGTGCCAGCAGCCTCGGCGGTGGGGGCGGTCAGCCCCAGCATTTT
CDR3aa: CASSLGGGGGQPQHF

abundance: -
d_gene: TRBD2
v_gene: TRBV7-2
len: 15
j_gene: TRBJ2-7
CDR3nt: TGTGCCAGCAGGCCTAGACTAGCGGGAGTAAACGAGCAGTACTTC
CDR3aa: CASRPRLAGVNEQYF

abundance: many
d_gene: -
v_gene: TRBV20-1
len: 13
j_gene: TRBJ2-2
CDR3nt: TGCAGTGCTAATACGGGGGGCCTCGGGGAGCTGTTTTTT
CDR3aa: CSANTGGLGELFF

abundance: many
d_gene: TRBD2
v_gene: TRBV10-2
len: 19
j_gene: TRBJ2-7
CDR3nt: TGCGCCAGCAGTGAGTCTGGGACTAGCGGGAGGGCCTTGTCTTACGAGCAGTACTTC
CDR3aa: CASSESGTSGRALSYEQYF

abundance: many
d_gene: -
v_gene: TRBV6-5
len: 12
j_gene: TRBJ2-7
CDR3nt: TGTGCCGCCGAGGGAGACTCCTACGAGCAGTACTTC
CDR3aa: CAAEGDSYEQYF

abundance: many
d_gene: -
v_gene: TRBV11-3
len: 14
j_gene: TRBJ1-1
CDR3nt: TGTGCCAGCAGCTTAGAGTACAGGACCGGTGAAGCTTTCTTT
CDR3aa: CASSLEYRTGEAFF

abundance: many
d_gene: -
v_gene: TRBV6-1
len: 15
j_gene: TRBJ1-5
CDR3nt: TGTGCCAGCAGTGAATTCGCGGGGAAGAATCAGCCCCAGCATTTT
CDR3aa: CASSEFAGKNQPQHF

abundance: many
d_gene: -
v_gene: TRBV30
len: 11
j_gene: TRBJ2-7
CDR3nt: TGTGCCTGGAGTGTAAGTGGCCATCGGTACTTC
CDR3aa: CAWSVSGHRYF

abundance: many
d_gene: TRBD1
v_gene: TRBV4-1
len: 13
j_gene: TRBJ2-7
CDR3nt: TGCGCCAGCAGCCAAGTGGGGACAGGGAAGCAGTACTTC
CDR3aa: CASSQVGTGKQYF

abundance: -
d_gene: TRBD1
v_gene: TRBV10-3
len: 13
j_gene: TRBJ2-7
CDR3nt: TGTGCCATCGGCGGGACAGGGATCCACGAGCAGTACTTC
CDR3aa: CAIGGTGIHEQYF

abundance: many
d_gene: -
v_gene: TRBV5-1
len: 13
j_gene: TRBJ2-5
CDR3nt: TGCGCCAGCAGCTTGGAGACAGCAGAGACCCAGTACTTC
CDR3aa: CASSLETAETQYF

abundance: many
d_gene: -
v_gene: TRBV2
len: 16
j_gene: TRBJ1-5
CDR3nt: TGTGCCAGCAGTTCCCGTATTAGCTATAGCAATCAGCCCCAGCATTTT
CDR3aa: CASSSRISYSNQPQHF

abundance: many
d_gene: -
v_gene: TRBV5-6
len: 15
j_gene: TRBJ2-2
CDR3nt: TGTGCCAGCAGTTCTGAGGGGCTATACACCGGGGAGCTGTTTTTT
CDR3aa: CASSSEGLYTGELFF

abundance: once
d_gene: -
v_gene: TRBV12-3/TRBV12-4
len: 14
j_gene: TRBJ2-5
CDR3nt: TGTGCCAGCAACCCAATGGGAGGATGGGAGACCCAGTACTTC
CDR3aa: CASNPMGGWETQYF

abundance: many
d_gene: -
v_gene: TRBV3-1
len: 13
j_gene: TRBJ1-2
CDR3nt: TGTGCCAGCAGCCATCGGGTTAGCTATGGCTACACCTTC
CDR3aa: CASSHRVSYGYTF

abundance: -
d_gene: -
v_gene: TRBV29-1
len: 14
j_gene: TRBJ2-5
CDR3nt: TGCAGCGTTGAGCGCGGCCCCGCCGGGAAGACCCAGTACTTC
CDR3aa: CSVERGPAGKTQYF